This is a list of T cell receptor beta chains from one sample in a study of blood T cell repertoires in COVID-19. Sequenced by immunoSEQ multiplex PCR; TCRdb stores in-frame clones only, minus some. The data show 300,000 or so clones, with approximately 89% seen just once and over 6% held by the top ten. Sequenced sample: peripheral blood. Source of these receptors: a woman aged 25 to 39 who had recovered from COVID-19. Each CDR3 is given with its conserved first and last residue. Each record gives: V gene, D gene, clone size, J gene, CDR3 DNA, CDR3 protein. A D gene is named only where the DNA matches it firmly. Size tells how often a clone was seen (once, few, many) or the class of an expanded clone, and some rows leave it out.

TRBV4-2	TRBD1	few	TRBJ2-7	TGTGCCAGCAGCCAAGAGGGACAGTCAAGCTACGAGCAGTACTTC	CASSQEGQSSYEQYF
TRBV5-1	TRBD1	NA	TRBJ1-1	TGCGCCAGCTACCGGGACAGGGTAATGAACACTGAAGCTTTCTTT	CASYRDRVMNTEAFF
TRBV27	TRBD1	once	TRBJ2-7	TGTGCCAGCAGTCCCTCGGGACAGCCCTACGAGCAGTACTTC	CASSPSGQPYEQYF
TRBV4-1	TRBD1	NA	TRBJ1-4	TGCGCCACCAAGAGCTCGGGACAGTTTAATGAAAAACTGTTTTTT	CATKSSGQFNEKLFF
TRBV4-3	TRBD1	NA	TRBJ1-2	TGCGCCAGCAGCCAAGATCTCAGGCAGGGGGGTGATGGCTACACCTTC	CASSQDLRQGGDGYTF
TRBV25-1	TRBD2	NA	TRBJ2-3	TGTGCCAGCAGAGACCCGGGACTAGATACAGATACGCAGTATTTT	CASRDPGLDTDTQYF
TRBV5-1	NA	NA	TRBJ2-3	TGCGCCAGCAGCTTGACTAGCTGGGATACGCAGTATTTT	CASSLTSWDTQYF
TRBV9	TRBD2	NA	TRBJ2-1	TGTGCCAGCAGCCAGACTAGCGGGGTGGCCCCGTACTACAATGAGCAGTTCTTC	CASSQTSGVAPYYNEQFF
TRBV5-1	NA	NA	TRBJ2-7	TGCGCCAGCAGCTTGGATACTGTATCGGGGGAGCAGTACTTC	CASSLDTVSGEQYF
TRBV5-1	TRBD1	NA	TRBJ2-7	TGCGCCAGCAGCGCTCAGGGGGCGAACCACGAGCAGTACTTC	CASSAQGANHEQYF
TRBV2	TRBD1	NA	TRBJ1-6	TGTGCCAGCACTACGGACAGGGCTGGTTCACCCCTCCACTTT	CASTTDRAGSPLHF
TRBV11-2	TRBD1	NA	TRBJ2-7	TGTGCCAGCAGCTTAGGCAACAGGGGACACCTCTACGAGCAGTACTTC	CASSLGNRGHLYEQYF
TRBV19	TRBD1	NA	TRBJ1-6	TGTGCCAGTAGTTCCCGGGACAGGGGATACAATTCACCCCTCCACTTT	CASSSRDRGYNSPLHF
TRBV7-9	NA	few	TRBJ1-5	TGTGCCAGCAGCTTAGACAAGAGCAATCAGCCCCAGCATTTT	CASSLDKSNQPQHF
TRBV30	NA	NA	TRBJ2-6	TGTGCCTGGAGTATAGGGGCTGGGGCCAACGTCCTGACTTTC	CAWSIGAGANVLTF
TRBV5-4	NA	once	TRBJ2-3	TGTGCCAGCAGCCCGGACTTACCTAGCACAGATACGCAGTATTTT	CASSPDLPSTDTQYF
TRBV9	TRBD1	NA	TRBJ1-3	TGTGCCAGCAGCGTTAGGGACAGCCCTGTCCACACCATATATTTT	CASSVRDSPVHTIYF
TRBV6-1	NA	NA	TRBJ2-3	TGTGCCAGCAGTGACCAGACAGGTTATAGCACAGATACGCAGTATTTT	CASSDQTGYSTDTQYF
TRBV7-2	NA	once	TRBJ2-1	TGTGCCAGCAGCTTTTACGAGACTACCTTGGGGAATGAGCAGTTCTTC	CASSFYETTLGNEQFF
TRBV5-1	NA	NA	TRBJ2-5	TGCGCCAGCAGCTTGGACAGGTGGGAGACCCAGTACTTC	CASSLDRWETQYF
TRBV4-1	NA	NA	TRBJ1-4	TGCGCCAGCAGCCACCAGTTTAATGAAAAACTGTTTTTT	CASSHQFNEKLFF
TRBV4-3	TRBD1	NA	TRBJ1-2	TGCGCCAGCAGCCAAGATAGTTCACCGGGACAGTTGCCGAGTGGCTACACCTTC	CASSQDSSPGQLPSGYTF
TRBV29-1	TRBD1	NA	TRBJ2-5	TGCAGCGTTAGGGACAGAGAGACCCAGTACTTC	CSVRDRETQYF
TRBV4-3	TRBD1	NA	TRBJ1-2	TGCGCCAGCAGCGAAACAGGGGGCGACTATGGCTACACCTTC	CASSETGGDYGYTF
TRBV14	NA	NA	TRBJ1-2	TGTGCCAGCAGCCCTTCAGGGTCCTCTAACTATGGCTACACCTTC	CASSPSGSSNYGYTF
TRBV27	TRBD2	NA	TRBJ2-5	TGTGCCAGCAGTTCTTCTAGCGGGCCTCTCATCGGGACCCAGTACTTC	CASSSSSGPLIGTQYF
TRBV11-3	NA	NA	TRBJ1-1	TGTGCCAGCAGCTACATCCAGGGCACTGAAGCTTTCTTT	CASSYIQGTEAFF
TRBV27	NA	NA	TRBJ1-4	TGTGCCAGCAGTTTCGGGGGAGAGGCAACTAATGAAAAACTGTTTTTT	CASSFGGEATNEKLFF
TRBV5-1	NA	NA	TRBJ2-5	TGCGCCAGCAGCTTTTCGGGCGAGGCAGGGGTCGGGGAGACCCAGTACTTC	CASSFSGEAGVGETQYF
TRBV18	TRBD1	NA	TRBJ1-1	TGTGCCAGCTCACAAACAGGGGACACTGAAGCTTTCTTT	CASSQTGDTEAFF
TRBV2	NA	NA	TRBJ1-2	TGTGCCAGCAGTGTCGGTCAGGATGCTAACTATGGCTACACCTTC	CASSVGQDANYGYTF
TRBV28	TRBD1	NA	TRBJ1-4	TGTGCCAGCAGCTCAACAGGGGGTATGGAAAAACTGTTTTTT	CASSSTGGMEKLFF
TRBV9	TRBD2	NA	TRBJ2-1	TGTGCCAGCAGCCCAGGACTAGCGGGCGCCCGCGAGAATGAGCAGTTCTTC	CASSPGLAGARENEQFF
TRBV27	TRBD2	NA	TRBJ2-3	TGTGCCAGCAGTTCAGCTTTGGGTAGCGGGGGGGCCAAGTCAGCAGATACGCAGTATTTT	CASSSALGSGGAKSADTQYF
TRBV5-4	TRBD1	NA	TRBJ2-1	TGTGCCAGCAGCGGGACAGGGGCAAACACCTACAATGAGCAGTTCTTC	CASSGTGANTYNEQFF
TRBV20-1	NA	once	TRBJ1-1	TGCAGTGCTATCCGGGACACTGAAGCTTTCTTT	CSAIRDTEAFF
TRBV6-5	TRBD2	once	TRBJ2-5	TGTGCCAGCAGTTTGCTAGCGGGGGGGCCGGAGACCCAGTACTTC	CASSLLAGGPETQYF
TRBV2	NA	NA	TRBJ2-1	TGTGCCAGCAGTCCGGACACCTACTCCTACAATGAGCAGTTCTTC	CASSPDTYSYNEQFF
TRBV7-8	NA	NA	TRBJ1-5	TGTGCCAGCAGCTTAGGCGATCAGCCCCAGCATTTT	CASSLGDQPQHF
TRBV7-9	TRBD1	NA	TRBJ1-2	TGTGCCAGCAGCTTAGTCCTACAGGGGCGGTTCTCTGGCTACACCTTC	CASSLVLQGRFSGYTF
TRBV7-8	TRBD2	NA	TRBJ2-7	TGTGCCAGCAGCTCCCTTTTAGCGGGGGAGCAGTACTTC	CASSSLLAGEQYF
TRBV28	TRBD1	NA	TRBJ1-2	TGTGCCAGCAGTTTTCTTAGGACAGGGGACTACCAATCCTATGGCTACACCTTC	CASSFLRTGDYQSYGYTF
TRBV12-3/TRBV12-4	NA	NA	TRBJ2-3	TGTGCTTCGCGGGGACCCACAGATACGCAGTATTTT	CASRGPTDTQYF
TRBV5-1	TRBD2	NA	TRBJ2-1	TGCGCCAGCAGCCCTGGGGCGGGGGACTACAATGAGCAGTTCTTC	CASSPGAGDYNEQFF
TRBV5-1	NA	once	TRBJ2-7	TGCGCCAGCAGCTTGGCGCCAGGCGAGCAGTACTTC	CASSLAPGEQYF
TRBV9	TRBD2	NA	TRBJ2-1	TGTGCCAGCAGCACCGGGGGGGCGAATGAGCAGTTCTTC	CASSTGGANEQFF
TRBV7-2	NA	NA	TRBJ1-4	TGTGCCAGCAGCCTCGGTCCAACTAATGAAAAACTGTTTTTT	CASSLGPTNEKLFF
TRBV9	NA	NA	TRBJ2-2	TGTGCCAGCAGCGTAGGGGTAGGGGTGAACACCGGGGAGCTGTTTTTT	CASSVGVGVNTGELFF
TRBV3-1/TRBV3-2	NA	NA	TRBJ2-1	TGTGCCAGCAGCCAAGAACTAACCCCCGGACGGGGGCAGTTCTTC	CASSQELTPGRGQFF
TRBV5-1	NA	once	TRBJ1-1	TGCGCCAGCAGCTTGGTAGTGAACACTGAAGCTTTCTTT	CASSLVVNTEAFF
TRBV30	NA	NA	TRBJ2-1	TGTGCCTGGAGTGCCCAGCGTATTTACAATGAGCAGTTCTTC	CAWSAQRIYNEQFF
TRBV5-1	TRBD1	NA	TRBJ1-1	TGCGCCAGCAGCGACCAAACAGGGGGAAACACTGAAGCTTTCTTT	CASSDQTGGNTEAFF
TRBV27	TRBD1	NA	TRBJ1-3	TGTGCCAGCACCTCCGAGGACAGGGGAATAAACACCATATATTTT	CASTSEDRGINTIYF